This entry lists 20 T cell receptor beta chains sequenced from one sample in a study of human CD8 memory T cell subsets. Investigators built TCR beta libraries using UMI-labeled 5' RACE. TCRdb reanalyzed the 5' RACE reads and collapses them to one entry per CDR3 protein, without DNA. This sample contains some 11,000 distinct CDR3 sequences. The specimen sequenced was CD8+ stem-like memory T cells (TSCM and TCM) sorted from PBMCs. The subset denotes: stem-like memory CD8 T cells (TSTEM), CCR7+ PD-1- TIGIT-. The receptors were sampled from a human donor in good health.

The V call is TRBV9, the J call TRBJ2-3; TCRdb calls TRBD1, which cannot be checked without DNA. CDR1 and CDR2 from the germline V gene are SGDLS and YYNGEE. The CDR3 sequence is 17 residues long. The CDR3 protein is CASSSMGVGHHTDTQYF. Full variable domain (remainder filled in from reference TRBV9 and TRBJ2-3): DSGVTQTPKHLITATGQRVTLRCSPRSGDLSVYWYQQSLDQGLQFLIQYYNGEERAKGNILERFSAQQFPDLHSELNLSSLELGDSALYFCASSSMGVGHHTDTQYFGPGTRLTVL.

Measured by frequency, this clonotype is medium-sized (0.01 to 0.1%). The chain is built from TRBV29-1 and TRBJ1-1; TCRdb picks TRBD1, but there is no DNA to check that call. This CDR3 has 17 residues. From germline, CDR1 is SQVTM and CDR2 ANQGSEA. The chain's CDR3 is CSVEVAGTGKLNTEAFF.

The V call is TRBV6-1, the J call TRBJ1-2. The CDR3 is 19 amino acids. CDR1 is MNHNS and CDR2 is SASEGT in the germline V gene. The CDR3 here is CASRGEREIGNQINYGYTF.

The chain is built from TRBV6-1 and TRBJ1-1; TCRdb designates TRBD1, a call that cannot be tested without DNA. CDR1 and CDR2 from the germline V gene are MNHNS and SASEGT. The CDR3 runs 14 residues. The CDR3 sequence is CASSDGGPGTEAFF.

The V call is TRBV10-2, the J call TRBJ1-1; the D gene TCRdb calls, TRBD1, cannot be checked with no DNA. The germline V gene encodes CDR1 WSHSY and CDR2 SAAADI. The CDR3 runs 19 residues. This CDR3 reads CASSEVLGGSGTGGTEAFF.

The chain uses TRBV20-1 and TRBJ2-1. The germline V gene encodes CDR1 DFQATT and CDR2 SNEGSKA (reference sequence). There are 14 residues in the CDR3. CDR3 loop: CSAKTQESYNEQFF.

By frequency, this clonotype registers medium-sized. The rearrangement links TRBV19 to TRBJ1-5. Per the germline V gene, CDR1 is LNHDA and CDR2 is SQIVND (reference sequence). The CDR3 extends over 13 amino acids. CDR3 region: CASTRSVAQPQHF. Combining the CDR3 with reference TRBV19 and TRBJ1-5 gives the whole variable domain DGGITQSPKYLFRKEGQNVTLSCEQNLNHDAMYWYRQDPGQGLRLIYYSQIVNDFQKGDIAEGYSVSREKKESFPLTVTSAQKNPTAFYLCASTRSVAQPQHFGDGTRLSIL.

The chain couples TRBV4-1 to TRBJ2-2; absent DNA, TCRdb's TRBD2 call cannot be checked. Germline V gene sequence: CDR1 MGHRA, CDR2 YSYEKL. CDR3 size: 17 residues. The chain's CDR3 is CASSQDPGTYNTGELFF.

V is TRBV16 and J is TRBJ1-6. The CDR3 has 15 amino acids. Germline-derived CDR1 and CDR2 are KGHSY and FQNENV. CDR3 sequence: CASSQGTGYNSPLHF.

The chain has TRBV5-5 and TRBJ1-2; absent DNA, TCRdb's TRBD1 call cannot be checked. The CDR3 consists of 17 residues. The germline CDR1 and CDR2 sequences are SGHKS and YYEKEE (reference sequence). CDR3 sequence reads: CASSHEYPTDLYYGYTF. Full variable domain (outside the CDR3, taken from reference TRBV5-5 and TRBJ1-2): DAGVTQSPTHLIKTRGQQVTLRCSPISGHKSVSWYQQVLGQGPQFIFQYYEKEERGRGNFPDRFSARQFPNYSSELNVNALLLGDSALYLCASSHEYPTDLYYGYTFGSGTRLTVV.

The V gene is TRBV28, the J gene TRBJ2-5; as DNA is missing, the TRBD1 call by TCRdb cannot be tested. CDR1 and CDR2 (germline): MDHEN, SYDVKM. The CDR3 covers 15 residues. The CDR3 spells CASSLPRDREETQYF.

This chain connects TRBV12-3 or TRBV12-4 to TRBJ1-6. This CDR3 has 16 residues. CDR3 residues: CASSLDASSYNSPLHF.

The CDR3 region is CASGTTVTDTQYF. The V call is TRBV11-2, the J call TRBJ2-3; as DNA is missing, the TRBD1 call by TCRdb cannot be tested. Germline V lookup: CDR1 SGHAT, CDR2 FQNNGV. This CDR3 comprises 13 residues.

The chain uses TRBV2 and TRBJ1-1. There are 12 residues in the CDR3. CDR1 SNHLY and CDR2 FYNNEI come from the germline V gene. The chain's CDR3 is CASRNPRGEAFF.

The chain employs TRBV27 and TRBJ2-7; the D call from TCRdb, TRBD2, cannot be confirmed without DNA. This CDR3 is built from 15 residues. The germline V gene has CDR1 MNHEY and CDR2 SMNVEV (reference sequence). The CDR3: CASSARLAGGNEQYF.

This rearrangement joins TRBV12-3 or TRBV12-4 to TRBJ1-1. The CDR3 extends over 13 amino acids. The CDR3: CASSFSRFGEAFF.

The gene calls are TRBV14 and TRBJ2-5; TCRdb's assignment of TRBD2 cannot be checked, as there is no DNA. This CDR3 region has 15 residues. The germline V gene has CDR1 SGHDN and CDR2 FVKESK. The CDR3 reads CASSQDGASGETQYF.

The rearrangement links TRBV7-2 to TRBJ2-7. The germline gives CDR1 SGHTA, CDR2 FQGNSA. CDR3 length equals 13 residues. The CDR3 region is CASSLGPSPEQYF.

This sequence joins TRBV6-2 or TRBV6-3 and TRBJ1-4; the TRBD1 assignment by TCRdb is unverifiable without DNA. The CDR3 is 16 amino acids. Germline-derived CDR1 and CDR2 are MNHEY and SVGEGT. Here the CDR3 reads CASTEGPGASNEKLFF.

The V gene is TRBV4-2, the J gene TRBJ2-7. Germline values: CDR1 LGHNA, CDR2 YNFKEQ. This CDR3 has 14 amino acids. This chain's CDR3 is CASSQAQRIYEQYF.